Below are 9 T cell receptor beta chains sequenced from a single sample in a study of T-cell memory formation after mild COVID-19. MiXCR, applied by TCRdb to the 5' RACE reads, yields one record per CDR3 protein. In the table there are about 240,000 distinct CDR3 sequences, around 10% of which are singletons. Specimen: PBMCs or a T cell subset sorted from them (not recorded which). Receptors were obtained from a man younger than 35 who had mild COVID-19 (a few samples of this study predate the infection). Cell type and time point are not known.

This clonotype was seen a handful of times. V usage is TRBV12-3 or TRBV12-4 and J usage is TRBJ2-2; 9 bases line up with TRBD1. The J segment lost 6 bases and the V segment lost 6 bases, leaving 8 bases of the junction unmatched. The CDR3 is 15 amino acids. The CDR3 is CASRSPGTGPGELFF. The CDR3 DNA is TGTGCCAGCAGATCCCCCGGGACAGGGCCCGGGGAGCTGTTTTTT.

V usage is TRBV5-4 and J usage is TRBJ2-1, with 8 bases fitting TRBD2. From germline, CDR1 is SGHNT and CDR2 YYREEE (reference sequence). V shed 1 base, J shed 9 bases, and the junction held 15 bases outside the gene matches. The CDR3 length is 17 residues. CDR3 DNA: TGTGCCAGCAGCTTGACGGGCCGGGGGGGCCAAGGTGCTGAGCAGTTCTTC. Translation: CASSLTGRGGQGAEQFF.

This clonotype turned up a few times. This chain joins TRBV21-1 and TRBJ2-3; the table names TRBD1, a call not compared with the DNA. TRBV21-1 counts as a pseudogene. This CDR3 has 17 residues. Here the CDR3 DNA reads TGTGCCAGCAGCAAAGATGGGACAGTGACTAGCACAGATACGCAGTATTTT. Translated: CASSKDGTVTSTDTQYF.

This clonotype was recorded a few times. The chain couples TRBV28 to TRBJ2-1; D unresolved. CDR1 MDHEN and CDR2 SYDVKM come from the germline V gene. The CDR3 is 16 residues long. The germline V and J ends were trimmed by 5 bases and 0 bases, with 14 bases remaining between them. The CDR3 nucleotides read TGTGCCAGCAGTCCCTCGGGCCCCAGCTCCTACAATGAGCAGTTCTTC. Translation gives CASSPSGPSSYNEQFF. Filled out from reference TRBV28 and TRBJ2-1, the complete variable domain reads DVKVTQSSRYLVKRTGEKVFLECVQDMDHENMFWYRQDPGLGLRLIYFSYDVKMKEKGDIPEGYSVSREKKERFSLILESASTNQTSMYLCASSPSGPSSYNEQFFGPGTRLTVL.

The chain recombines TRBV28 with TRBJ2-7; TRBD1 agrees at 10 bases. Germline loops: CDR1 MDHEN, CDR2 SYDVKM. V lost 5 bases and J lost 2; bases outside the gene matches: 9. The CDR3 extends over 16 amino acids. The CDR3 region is CASSGGRGTGAYEQYV. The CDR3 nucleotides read TGTGCCAGCAGTGGCGGTCGGGGGACAGGGGCCTACGAGCAGTACGTC.

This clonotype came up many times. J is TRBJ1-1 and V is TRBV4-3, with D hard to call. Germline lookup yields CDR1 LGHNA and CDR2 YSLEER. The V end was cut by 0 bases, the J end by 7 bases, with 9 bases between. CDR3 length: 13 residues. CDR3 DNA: TGCGCCAGCAGCCAAGAACATTGGGGTGAAGCTTTCTTT. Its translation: CASSQEHWGEAFF.

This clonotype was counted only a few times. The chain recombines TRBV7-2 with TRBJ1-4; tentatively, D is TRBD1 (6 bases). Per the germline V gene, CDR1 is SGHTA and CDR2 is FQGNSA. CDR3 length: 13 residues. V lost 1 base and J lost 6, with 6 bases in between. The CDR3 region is CASSLDRDEKLFF. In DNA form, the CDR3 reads TGTGCCAGCAGCTTAGACAGGGATGAAAAACTGTTTTTT.

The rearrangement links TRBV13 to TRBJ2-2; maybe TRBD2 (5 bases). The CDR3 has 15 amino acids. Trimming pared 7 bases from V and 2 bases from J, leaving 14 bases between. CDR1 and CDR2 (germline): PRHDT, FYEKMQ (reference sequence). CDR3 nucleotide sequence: TGTGCCAGCATGGTGGGCGGACTTAACACCGGGGAGCTGTTTTTT. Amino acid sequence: CASMVGGLNTGELFF.

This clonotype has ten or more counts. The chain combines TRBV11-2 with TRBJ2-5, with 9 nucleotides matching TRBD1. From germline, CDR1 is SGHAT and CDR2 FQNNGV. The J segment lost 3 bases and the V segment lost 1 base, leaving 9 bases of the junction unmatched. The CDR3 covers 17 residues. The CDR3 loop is CASSLGVGTGTKETQYF. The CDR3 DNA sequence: TGTGCCAGCAGCTTAGGGGTGGGGACAGGGACGAAAGAGACCCAGTACTTC. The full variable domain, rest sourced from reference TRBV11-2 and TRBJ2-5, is EAGVAQSPRYKIIEKRQSVAFWCNPISGHATLYWYQQILGQGPKLLIQFQNNGVVDDSQLPKDRFSAERLKGVDSTLKIQPAKLEDSAVYLCASSLGVGTGTKETQYFGPGTRLLVL.